The entry that follows covers one T cell receptor (beta chain) sequence. Mismatch with germline at one junction end may stem from a read error. The germline gives CDR1 MNHNY, CDR2 SVGAGI (reference sequence). CDR3 length equals 12 residues. This specimen comes from a study of blood T cell repertoires in COVID-19. Study summary: Spain, Italy and the United States supplied samples that represented acute and convalescent COVID-19. Sample material is recorded as cDNA or gDNA derived from T cells, B-cell-depleted T cells, or PBMCs.

Methods used by the authors: Counts of nucleated cells, estimated from reference gene primer amplification, were obtained. Measured with immunoSEQ multiplex PCR; TCRdb has only the in-frame clones, and not every one. The V and J calls and clone size were taken over from that table, and D and trimming were inferred from the DNA. This sample has about 150,000 clones; roughly four fifths occur once, and the top ten carry roughly 15%. The sequenced sample was peripheral blood. This rearrangement joins TRBV6-6 to TRBJ2-7; TRBD1 agrees at 9 bases. The clonotype was recovered from a human donor with acute or convalescent COVID-19. The donor label of this sample is uncertain. The CDR3 DNA sequence: TGTGCCAGCAGCCCCTCGGACAGGGGACTCAACTTC. It encodes CASSPSDRGLNF.